This TCR beta chain was obtained from a study of blood T cell repertoires in COVID-19. Study information: Both acute and convalescent COVID-19 samples were obtained from the United States, Italy and Spain.

The table came from immunoSEQ multiplex PCR; TCRdb's copy has only in-frame clones and leaves some out. The sample has about 170,000 clones, about nine tenths seen once; the top ten hold around 0.77%. The study counted Cohort 3 donors as recovered given two negative PCRs, clearance, or symptom resolution. This CDR3 is built from 18 residues. The germline CDR1 and CDR2 sequences are KGHSH and LQKENI. Trimming at V came to 3 bases and at J to 5 bases, leaving 9 bases not matched to a gene. The sequence came from a woman younger than 30 who had recovered from COVID-19. Sequencing input: PBMCs or T cells enriched from blood (not recorded which). V and J are TRBV18 and TRBJ2-2; TRBD2 agrees at 13 bases. In DNA, the CDR3 is TGTGCCAGCTCACCCCGGACTAGCGGGAGTCTTAGTACCGGGGAGCTGTTTTTT. It translates to CASSPRTSGSLSTGELFF.